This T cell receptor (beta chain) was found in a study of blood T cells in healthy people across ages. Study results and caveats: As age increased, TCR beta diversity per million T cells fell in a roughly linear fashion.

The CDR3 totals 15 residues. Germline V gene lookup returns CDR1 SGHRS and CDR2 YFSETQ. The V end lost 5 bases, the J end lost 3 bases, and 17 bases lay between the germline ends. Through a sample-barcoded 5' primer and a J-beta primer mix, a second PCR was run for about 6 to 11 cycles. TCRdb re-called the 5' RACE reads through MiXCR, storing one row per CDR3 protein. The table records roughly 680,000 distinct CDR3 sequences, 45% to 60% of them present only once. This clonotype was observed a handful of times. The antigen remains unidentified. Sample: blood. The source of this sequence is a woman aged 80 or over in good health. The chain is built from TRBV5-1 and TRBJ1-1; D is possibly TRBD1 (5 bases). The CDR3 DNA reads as TGCGCCAGCAGGATTGGGGGAGGAAGAGACACTGAAGCTTTCTTT. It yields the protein CASRIGGGRDTEAFF. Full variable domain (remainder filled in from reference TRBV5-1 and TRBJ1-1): KAGVTQTPRYLIKTRGQQVTLSCSPISGHRSVSWYQQTPGQGLQFLFEYFSETQRNKGNFPGRFSGRQFSNSRSEMNVSTLELGDSALYLCASRIGGGRDTEAFFGQGTRLTVV.